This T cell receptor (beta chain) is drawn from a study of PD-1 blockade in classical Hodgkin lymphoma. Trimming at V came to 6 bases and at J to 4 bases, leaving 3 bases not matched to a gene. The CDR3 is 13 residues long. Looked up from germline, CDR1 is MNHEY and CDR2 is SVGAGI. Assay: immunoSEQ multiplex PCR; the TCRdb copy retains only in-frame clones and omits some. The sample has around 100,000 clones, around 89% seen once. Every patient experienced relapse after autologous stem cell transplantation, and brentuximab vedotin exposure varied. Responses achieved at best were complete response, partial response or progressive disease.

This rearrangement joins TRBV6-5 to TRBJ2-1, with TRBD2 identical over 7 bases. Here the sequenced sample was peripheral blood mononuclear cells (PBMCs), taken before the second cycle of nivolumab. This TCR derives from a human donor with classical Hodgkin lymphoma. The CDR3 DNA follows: TGTGCCAGCAGCGGGGGACTATACAATGAGCAGTTCTTC. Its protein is CASSGGLYNEQFF.